A single TCR beta chain is shown here with its context. What it recognizes is unknown. This sample was taken from a study of blood T cells in healthy people across ages. Study results and limitations: Researchers judged that diversity estimates from one million T cells fell short of true values.

The authors drew about 9.5 milliliters of peripheral blood from each donor. Isolation recovered at least 7 million PBMCs from every sample. Primers used in a second PCR of about 7 to 12 cycles were a sample-barcoded 5' primer and a J-beta primer mix. The template-switch adaptor, which had 12 random nucleotides, put a tag on each cDNA molecule. MiXCR, run by TCRdb on the 5' RACE reads, gives a single entry per CDR3 protein. The sample has approximately 350,000 distinct CDR3 sequences; about 49% are singletons. Germline V gene lookup returns CDR1 SEHNR and CDR2 FQNEAQ (reference sequence). V lost 0 bases, J lost 5 bases, and 11 bases lay in between. CDR3 length: 14 amino acids.

The sequence came from a man aged 55 to 70 in good health. The sample was blood. The chain carries TRBV7-9 and TRBJ2-7; no reliable D call. CDR3 nucleotide sequence: TGTGCCAGCAGCTTAGCCGGCAGAATAAACGAGCAGTACTTC. It is translated as CASSLAGRINEQYF.